The source of this T cell receptor beta chain is a study of T cells expressing NK-cell markers. Overall study context: Researchers got TCR beta repertoires out of sorted CD3+CD56+NKG2C+, CD3+CD56+NKG2C- and CD3+CD56-NKG2C+ T cells. Of eight sequenced donors, seven were HCMV-seropositive and one HCMV-seronegative.

Worth noting for this clonotype: The antigen is not known.

The authors generated TCR beta cDNA through 5'RACE template switching with UMIs. TCRdb reprocessed the 5' RACE reads and stores each CDR3 protein as one record, lacking DNA. The sample holds fewer than 550,000 distinct CDR3 sequences. CDR3 length: 15 amino acids. CDR1 is SGDLS and CDR2 is YYNGEE in the germline V gene. Whole-study results and caveats: Dominance of the CD3+CD56-NKG2C+ fraction by these clonotypes also held in a handful of donors.

This sequence was found in a woman in her 50s in good health. The material sequenced was blood T cells: a sorted CD56 or NKG2C T cell subset, CD4+ or CD8+ T cells, or bulk PBMC T cells (not recorded which). This chain links TRBV9 with TRBJ2-1; TCRdb names TRBD2, which stays unverified in the absence of DNA. The CDR3 here is CASSFGTSGFNEQFF.